Following are 32 T cell receptor beta chains from one sample sequenced in a study of T cell changes during pregnancy in multiple sclerosis. The method was immunoSEQ multiplex PCR; TCRdb's version includes in-frame clones alone and lacks a portion of them. Of fewer than 50,000 clones in the sample, 85% to 90% were seen once. This specimen was CD4+ T cells from peripheral blood mononuclear cells, taken in the first trimester of pregnancy. The receptors derive from a female donor with multiple sclerosis, enrolled in a pregnancy study.

This sequence joins TRBV5-1 and TRBJ2-5; D gene unclear. The V and J ends lost 3 bases and 2 bases respectively, with 5 bases between them. CDR3 size: 12 residues. The germline V gene encodes CDR1 SGHRS and CDR2 YFSETQ. CDR3 in amino acids: CASSSPQETQYF. The CDR3 DNA follows: TGCGCCAGCAGCTCTCCTCAAGAGACCCAGTACTTC.

The sample holds one count of this clone. V is TRBV2 and J is TRBJ2-1, with a weak D call TRBD1 (5 bases). The length of the CDR3 is 13 residues. From germline, CDR1 is SNHLY and CDR2 FYNNEI. V lost 7 bases and J lost 2, with 9 bases in between. CDR3 coding DNA: TGTGCCAGCAAAACAGGTACCTACAATGAGCAGTTCTTC. Amino acid sequence: CASKTGTYNEQFF.

The chain uses TRBV10-1 and TRBJ1-1; D might be TRBD1 (6 bases). Germline CDR1 reads WNHNN; CDR2 reads SYGVQD (reference sequence). CDR3 length: 12 residues. Trimming left V 9 bases short and J 4 bases short, with 12 bases between. The CDR3 loop reads CASTGKGTEAFF. For the CDR3, the DNA is TGCGCCAGTACAGGGAAGGGCACTGAAGCTTTCTTT.

The chain joins TRBV4-1 to TRBJ1-4; D unresolved. Germline V lookup: CDR1 MGHRA, CDR2 YSYEKL. V lost 0 bases to trimming and J lost 10 bases, with 3 bases between them. CDR3 length equals 11 residues. CDR3 sequence: CASSQERKLFF. The CDR3 region has the DNA TGCGCCAGCAGCCAAGAGCGAAAACTGTTTTTT.

The CDR3 sequence is CSVAPGHTF. The CDR3 DNA reads TGCAGCGTTGCTCCAGGGCACACCTTC. The genes are TRBV29-1 and TRBJ1-2, with D possibly TRBD1 on 5 matching bases. The CDR3 runs 9 residues. CDR1 is SQVTM and CDR2 is ANQGSEA in the germline V gene. Trimming took off 4 bases at V and 12 bases at J, with 9 bases between the two ends.

The chain is built from TRBV27 and TRBJ2-7; 15 bases map to TRBD2. The CDR3 is made up of 14 amino acids. The trim removed 4 bases at V and 12 bases at J, leaving 7 bases unmatched. Germline CDR1 reads MNHEY; CDR2 reads SMNVEV (reference sequence). The CDR3 DNA sequence: TGTGCCAGCAGTTCCACCGGGACTAGCGGGAGGTGGTACTTC. Its translation is CASSSTGTSGRWYF.

This rearrangement joins TRBV7-6 to TRBJ2-5; a possible D gene is TRBD2 (6 bases). The germline gives CDR1 SGHVS, CDR2 FNYEAQ. The CDR3 runs 13 residues. V shed 5 bases and J shed 5 bases, with 12 bases lying between them. The CDR3 nucleotides are TGTGCCAGCAGCGCGGGAAGAGTGGAGACCCAGTACTTC. It codes for CASSAGRVETQYF.

The genes are TRBV4-1 and TRBJ2-5; TRBD1 agrees at 7 bases. The length of the CDR3 is 15 residues. The germline gives CDR1 MGHRA, CDR2 YSYEKL. The trim removed 2 bases at V and 3 bases at J, leaving 6 bases unmatched. The CDR3 DNA follows: TGCGCCAGCAGCCAACCAGGGGGTGGCAAAGAGACCCAGTACTTC. Translation: CASSQPGGGKETQYF.

V usage is TRBV19 and J usage is TRBJ2-1; 9 positions agree with TRBD1. V trimming: 4 bases; J trimming: 8 bases; junction bases outside the gene matches: 15. The CDR3 has 17 amino acids. The germline CDR1 and CDR2 sequences are LNHDA and SQIVND (reference sequence). CDR3 in DNA: TGTGCCAGTAGTACGGGGCTCGTGAGGGACAGGGTTTATGAGCAGTTCTTC. Residues: CASSTGLVRDRVYEQFF.

V is TRBV5-8 and J is TRBJ1-1, with D tentatively TRBD1 (6 bases). This CDR3 is 16 amino acids long. Germline CDR1 is SGHTS and CDR2 is YDEGEE. Trimming took off 0 bases at V and 3 bases at J, with 15 bases between the two ends. Written as DNA, the CDR3 is TGTGCCAGCAGCTTGGCGGCGAGAGGGGGATACACTGAAGCTTTCTTT. Amino acids: CASSLAARGGYTEAFF.

V gene TRBV16 combines with J gene TRBJ1-2, with D hard to call. The V and J ends lost 0 bases and 5 bases respectively, with 10 bases between them. Germline values: CDR1 KGHSY, CDR2 FQNENV. This CDR3 has 14 residues. CDR3: CASSQSAASYGYTF. DNA of the CDR3: TGTGCCAGCAGCCAATCGGCGGCCAGTTATGGCTACACCTTC.

This clone has just one count. Sequence at one end of the junction differs from germline and may be a read error. The rearrangement uses TRBV20-1 and TRBJ1-1; 11 nucleotides line up with TRBD1. CDR3 length equals 11 residues. Looked up from germline, CDR1 is DFQATT and CDR2 is SNEGSKA (reference sequence). CDR3 nucleotide sequence: TGCAGTGCTAGGGGGACAGGGGGGATTGTTTTT. Translated: CSARGTGGIVF.

J is TRBJ2-3 and V is TRBV9, with a possible D match to TRBD2 (6 bases). The V gene's germline CDR1 is SGDLS and CDR2 YYNGEE. Trimming pared 7 bases from V and 3 bases from J, leaving 18 bases between. The CDR3 is 15 amino acids. In DNA, the CDR3 is TGTGCCAGCGGCAAGGGACTTTTGGGAACAGATACGCAGTATTTT. Translating it yields CASGKGLLGTDTQYF. Full variable domain (rest looked up from reference TRBV9 and TRBJ2-3): DSGVTQTPKHLITATGQRVTLRCSPRSGDLSVYWYQQSLDQGLQFLIQYYNGEERAKGNILERFSAQQFPDLHSELNLSSLELGDSALYFCASGKGLLGTDTQYFGPGTRLTVL.

The J gene is TRBJ1-1, the V gene TRBV6-1; D not certain. V was clipped by 7 bases and J by 5 bases, with 14 bases between them. There are 13 residues in the CDR3. The germline CDR1 and CDR2 sequences are MNHNS and SASEGT. CDR3: CASMNTGGTEAFF. Here the CDR3 DNA reads TGTGCCAGCATGAACACGGGCGGGACTGAAGCTTTCTTT.

This clone showed up just a few times. The chain combines TRBV30 with TRBJ2-1; TRBD2 agrees at 7 bases. V trimming: 4 bases; J trimming: 3 bases; junction bases outside the gene matches: 6. In germline, CDR1 is GTSNPN, CDR2 SVGIG (reference sequence). This CDR3 region has 14 residues. Written as DNA, the CDR3 is TGTGCCTGGAAAGTGGCTAGCGGCTACAATGAGCAGTTCTTC. It specifies CAWKVASGYNEQFF. The whole variable domain, remainder taken from reference TRBV30 and TRBJ2-1, is SQTIHQWPATLVQPVGSPLSLECTVEGTSNPNLYWYRQAAGRGLQLLFYSVGIGQISSEVPQNLSASRPQDRQFILSSKKLLLSDSGFYLCAWKVASGYNEQFFGPGTRLTVL.

The chain is built from TRBV2 and TRBJ2-5, with D perhaps matching TRBD1 (6 bases). The CDR3 has 15 amino acids. V lost 4 bases and J 0 bases, leaving 12 bases between the germline ends. Per the germline V gene, CDR1 is SNHLY and CDR2 is FYNNEI. CDR3 DNA: TGTGCCAGCAGTGCAAAGGGGGTAAACCAAGAGACCCAGTACTTC. Its translation is CASSAKGVNQETQYF.

The rearrangement joins TRBV19 to TRBJ1-2; a weak D match, TRBD1 (6 bases). The CDR3 length is 13 residues. The germline V gene encodes CDR1 LNHDA and CDR2 SQIVND (reference sequence). The CDR3, as DNA: TGTGTCAGCGCCGAACAGGGTCTAGATGGCTACACCTTC. The encoded protein is CVSAEQGLDGYTF.

This clone was detected once. The chain couples TRBV28 to TRBJ2-2, with a possible D match to TRBD1 (5 bases). CDR1 is MDHEN, CDR2 SYDVKM, per germline. The CDR3 spans 15 residues. Trimming removed 5 bases from V and 6 bases from J, with 16 bases in between. The CDR3 nucleotides read TGTGCCAGCAGTCCCCAGGGAATAGGGTCCGGGGAGCTGTTTTTT. Encoded protein: CASSPQGIGSGELFF.

This sequence joins TRBV29-1 and TRBJ2-2; TRBD2 matches 8 bases. V trimming: 2 bases; J trimming: 5 bases; junction bases outside the gene matches: 10. This CDR3 comprises 16 residues. Germline V lookup: CDR1 SQVTM, CDR2 ANQGSEA. The CDR3 region has the DNA TGCAGCGTTGAATGGAGCGGGAGTTCGCTGACCGGGGAGCTGTTTTTT. This sequence encodes CSVEWSGSSLTGELFF.

The chain links TRBV10-1 to TRBJ1-2; a weak D match, TRBD1 (6 bases). The CDR3 consists of 13 residues. Trimming shortened V by 1 base and J by 8 bases, and 11 bases separated the two germline ends. CDR1 WNHNN and CDR2 SYGVQD come from the germline V gene (reference sequence). CDR3 region: CASSEYRAYGYTF. The CDR3 region has the DNA TGCGCCAGCAGTGAGTACAGGGCTTACGGCTACACCTTC.

This chain joins TRBV21-1 and TRBJ2-6; the DNA was not compared with TRBD1, the D call given in the table. TRBV21-1 corresponds to a pseudogene. The CDR3 is 21 amino acids. This chain's CDR3 is CASSKGGRQFYNFSGANVLTF. CDR3 in DNA: TGTGCCAGCAGCAAAGGGGGCAGACAATTCTACAACTTCTCTGGGGCCAACGTCCTGACTTTC.

V and J are TRBV4-2 and TRBJ1-5, with D maybe TRBD1 (5 bases). Germline values: CDR1 LGHNA, CDR2 YNFKEQ. There are 14 residues in the CDR3. V was trimmed by 0 bases and J by 3 bases, leaving 6 bases between them. CDR3 sequence (DNA): TGTGCCAGCAGCCAAGAGGGACTCAATCAGCCCCAGCATTTT. This gives the protein CASSQEGLNQPQHF.

This chain joins TRBV7-8 and TRBJ1-5; D unresolved. V lost 11 bases, J lost 4 bases, and 18 bases lay in between. Per the germline V gene, CDR1 is SGHVS and CDR2 is FQNEAQ. The CDR3 contains 14 residues. CDR3 DNA: TGTGCCGGATCGGACCGGGGTCTAAATCAGCCCCAGCATTTT. Amino acid sequence: CAGSDRGLNQPQHF.

The chain links TRBV5-4 to TRBJ2-1, with 10 bases lining up with TRBD2. The CDR3 spans 11 residues. V was clipped by 9 bases and J by 14 bases; unmatched bases: 8. Germline V gives CDR1 SGHNT, CDR2 YYREEE (reference sequence). The CDR3 DNA sequence: TGTGCCACCTCTAGCGGGAGAGGAAAGTTCTTC. This sequence encodes CATSSGRGKFF.

The gene calls are TRBV28 and TRBJ1-1; 7 bases are shared with TRBD1. With V trimmed by 6 bases and J by 1 base, 8 bases remained unmatched. The CDR3 loop spans 15 amino acids. Per germline, CDR1 MDHEN and CDR2 SYDVKM. Here the CDR3 reads CASSYRGSRNTEAFF. The CDR3 DNA sequence: TGTGCCAGCAGCTACAGGGGATCGAGGAACACTGAAGCTTTCTTT.

The chain joins TRBV5-5 to TRBJ2-5; D perhaps matches TRBD1 (8 bases). Trimming stripped 6 bases from V and 5 bases from J, with 11 bases between. The CDR3 loop spans 12 amino acids. Germline V CDR1 and CDR2: SGHKS, YYEKEE (reference sequence). CDR3 in amino acids: CASNRGGETQYF. CDR3 nucleotide sequence: TGTGCCAGCAACAGGGGGGGGGAGACCCAGTACTTC. Together with reference TRBV5-5 and TRBJ2-5, the CDR3 gives the full variable domain: DAGVTQSPTHLIKTRGQQVTLRCSPISGHKSVSWYQQVLGQGPQFIFQYYEKEERGRGNFPDRFSARQFPNYSSELNVNALLLGDSALYLCASNRGGETQYFGPGTRLLVL.

This clone was observed once. CDR3 DNA: TGTGCCAGCTCGGGGGGACCCCTTTCTTACAATGAGCAGTTCTTC. The encoded protein is CASSGGPLSYNEQFF. V gene TRBV6-1 combines with J gene TRBJ2-1; 7 nucleotides match TRBD2. CDR1 is MNHNS, CDR2 SASEGT, per germline. V lost 8 bases to trimming and J lost 4 bases; unmatched junction nucleotides: 11. CDR3 length: 15 amino acids.

The chain carries TRBV7-2 and TRBJ2-7, with 7 bases matching TRBD2. V lost 4 bases and J lost 6; bases outside the gene matches: 6. CDR1 is SGHTA and CDR2 is FQGNSA in the germline V gene. This CDR3 has 13 residues. The CDR3 bases are TGTGCCAGCAGCTACGGACTAGTCCGCGAGCAGTACTTC. Protein product: CASSYGLVREQYF.

This chain uses TRBV29-1 with TRBJ2-1, with TRBD2 matching 8 bases. This CDR3 has 15 amino acids. Losses at the gene ends were 2 bases for V and 6 bases for J; bases not matched to a gene: 9. The V gene's germline CDR1 is SQVTM and CDR2 ANQGSEA. CDR3 coding DNA: TGCAGCGTTGAACCCCCAGAAGCGGGAGTCAATGAGCAGTTCTTC. Amino acids: CSVEPPEAGVNEQFF.

CDR3 DNA sequence: TGCGCCAGCAGCTTGGGGACAGCCTATGGCTACACCTTC. Translated: CASSLGTAYGYTF. The V gene is TRBV5-1, the J gene TRBJ1-2; TRBD1 is a possible D gene (6 bases). Trimming took 0 bases from V and 4 from J, leaving 7 bases between them. Germline assignment: CDR1 SGHRS and CDR2 YFSETQ. The CDR3 extends over 13 amino acids. The whole variable domain, filled in from reference TRBV5-1 and TRBJ1-2, reads KAGVTQTPRYLIKTRGQQVTLSCSPISGHRSVSWYQQTPGQGLQFLFEYFSETQRNKGNFPGRFSGRQFSNSRSEMNVSTLELGDSALYLCASSLGTAYGYTFGSGTRLTVV.

The rearrangement links TRBV7-8 to TRBJ1-1, with TRBD1 matching over 7 bases. The CDR3 totals 14 residues. V lost 8 bases to trimming and J lost 0 bases; unmatched junction nucleotides: 6. Germline assignment: CDR1 SGHVS and CDR2 FQNEAQ. CDR3 coding DNA: TGTGCCAGCTTTCAGGGACAGTTGAACACTGAAGCTTTCTTT. Its translation: CASFQGQLNTEAFF.

The V gene is TRBV4-3, the J gene TRBJ1-4, with D possibly TRBD1 on 5 matching bases. V lost 0 bases and J 5 bases, leaving 13 bases between the germline ends. The germline V gene encodes CDR1 LGHNA and CDR2 YSLEER. The CDR3 runs 16 residues. CDR3: CASSQESRGLNEKLFF. In DNA, the CDR3 is TGCGCCAGCAGCCAAGAGAGTAGGGGATTAAATGAAAAACTGTTTTTT.